The 14 T cell receptor beta chains reported below all come from one sample, sequenced in a study of T-cell memory formation after mild COVID-19. TCRdb re-analysed the 5' RACE reads in MiXCR, keeping a single row per CDR3 protein. Of 200,000 to 300,000 distinct CDR3 sequences in the sample, roughly 10% were seen once. Input material: PBMCs or a T cell subset sorted from them (not recorded which). The source is a man between 18 and 35 years old who had mild COVID-19 (a few samples of this study predate the infection). Cell type and time point are not known.

This clonotype was seen a few times. V and J are TRBV5-1 and TRBJ2-1; TRBD1 matches at 7 bases. V was clipped by 3 bases and J by 4 bases; unmatched bases: 1. This CDR3 has 13 amino acids. Germline CDR1 reads SGHRS; CDR2 reads YFSETQ. The chain's CDR3 is CASSSQGYNEQFF. The CDR3 DNA reads as TGCGCCAGCAGCTCACAGGGGTACAATGAGCAGTTCTTC.

The chain carries TRBV6-2 or TRBV6-3 and TRBJ2-5; 11 bases fit TRBD1. Germline V lookup: CDR1 MNHEY, CDR2 SVGEGT. V shed 6 bases and J 5 bases; nucleotides not matched to a gene: 8. This CDR3 contains 15 residues. In DNA form, the CDR3 reads TGTGCCAGCAGCCGTAGGACAGGGGGCTGGGAGACCCAGTACTTC. Its translation: CASSRRTGGWETQYF.

On this clonotype itself: The junction differs from germline at one of its ends, possibly a read error. The chain carries TRBV6-5 and TRBJ2-1; 9 positions match TRBD2. Germline V gene sequence: CDR1 MNHEY, CDR2 SVGAGI. This CDR3 is built from 15 residues. The CDR3 DNA is TGTGCCAGCAGTAACTCGCAGGGACTAGCCGATGAGCAGTTCTTC. The encoded protein is CASSNSQGLADEQFF.

This clonotype appeared many times. CDR3: CASSSETGGPMDTQYF. CDR3 nucleotide sequence: TGCGCCAGCAGCTCCGAGACAGGGGGCCCCATGGATACGCAGTATTTT. V usage is TRBV5-1 and J usage is TRBJ2-3; 10 nucleotides agree with TRBD1. Germline V gene data show CDR1 as SGHRS and CDR2 as YFSETQ. CDR3 length: 16 residues. With 3 bases clipped from V and 6 bases from J, the junction kept 10 bases outside the gene matches.

This clonotype was recorded a few times. The chain carries TRBV20-1 and TRBJ2-7; D might be TRBD2 (5 bases). CDR1 DFQATT and CDR2 SNEGSKA come from the germline V gene (reference sequence). Deletions cut 6 bases from V and 3 bases from J, with 6 bases between. The CDR3 sequence is 10 residues long. The DNA of the CDR3 is TGCAGTGCCCGGGGCTACGAGCAGTACTTC. Its protein is CSARGYEQYF.

The chain recombines TRBV6-5 with TRBJ1-2; the match to TRBD1 covers 10 bases. Germline lookup yields CDR1 MNHEY and CDR2 SVGAGI. Unmatched junction bases numbered 12, after V lost 5 bases and J lost 6 bases. This CDR3 comprises 16 residues. CDR3 DNA sequence: TGTGCCAGCAGTCCCCGACGGACAGGGGGGTTGGATGGCTACACCTTC. It specifies CASSPRRTGGLDGYTF.

The V gene is TRBV6-2 or TRBV6-3, the J gene TRBJ1-6; D is unresolved. The CDR3 contains 14 residues. Trimming removed 11 bases from V and 2 bases from J, with 13 bases in between. Germline CDR1 MNHEY, CDR2 SVGEGT. In DNA form, the CDR3 reads TGTGCCGCAACCTACGGAGCCTATAATTCACCCCTCCACTTT. This gives the protein CAATYGAYNSPLHF.

The sample holds many counts of this clonotype. The chain's CDR3 is CSASPSGRETQYF. The CDR3 bases are TGCAGCGCGTCCCCTAGCGGGAGAGAGACCCAGTACTTC. V and J are TRBV29-1 and TRBJ2-5; the match to TRBD2 covers 10 bases. Germline assignment: CDR1 SQVTM and CDR2 ANQGSEA. This CDR3 is built from 13 residues. The V segment lost 7 bases and the J segment 4 bases; nucleotides outside the gene matches: 6.

The gene calls are TRBV27 and TRBJ2-3, with 7 nucleotides matching TRBD1. CDR3 length: 15 residues. CDR1 is MNHEY, CDR2 SMNVEV, per germline (reference sequence). V was pared by 4 bases and J by 2 bases, with 6 bases of the junction left unmatched. This CDR3 is CASSSRTGNTDTQYF. CDR3 sequence (DNA): TGTGCCAGCAGTTCCCGGACAGGAAACACAGATACGCAGTATTTT.

The chain is built from TRBV6-1 and TRBJ1-5; D gene ambiguous. The germline CDR1 and CDR2 sequences are MNHNS and SASEGT. The length of the CDR3 is 13 residues. V lost 6 bases, J lost 6 bases, and 12 bases lay in between. As DNA, the CDR3 is TGTGCCAGCAGAGAGGCCCCGAGTCAGCCCCAGCATTTT. This codes for CASREAPSQPQHF.

In DNA form, the CDR3 reads TGTGCCAGCAGCGTAGGGACTTTCCCCGGGCATGAGCAGTTCTTC. Its translation is CASSVGTFPGHEQFF. The rearrangement links TRBV9 to TRBJ2-1, with TRBD2 as a possible D gene (5 bases). Germline values: CDR1 SGDLS, CDR2 YYNGEE. V was trimmed by 0 bases and J by 8 bases, leaving 15 bases between them. The CDR3 sequence is 15 residues long.

V gene TRBV7-3 combines with J gene TRBJ2-3, with D possibly matching TRBD1 (5 bases). The CDR3 length is 14 residues. Germline V gene data show CDR1 as SGHTA and CDR2 as FQGTGA. Trimming cost V 0 bases and J 6 bases, with 10 bases left between them. CDR3 sequence (DNA): TGTGCCAGCAGCTTAACAGGGGTCAGGGATACGCAGTATTTT. Amino acids: CASSLTGVRDTQYF.

There are a few counts of this clonotype. The rearrangement joins TRBV28 to TRBJ1-1; 9 nucleotides match TRBD1. This CDR3 has 15 residues. Germline V gene sequence: CDR1 MDHEN, CDR2 SYDVKM. V shed 5 bases and J 3 bases; nucleotides not matched to a gene: 7. The CDR3 spells CASSAGQGAYTEAFF. CDR3 nucleotide sequence: TGTGCCAGCAGTGCGGGACAGGGAGCTTACACTGAAGCTTTCTTT.

This clonotype was counted at least ten times. The chain is built from TRBV6-4 and TRBJ2-6; the match to TRBD1 covers 9 bases. Germline V CDR1 and CDR2: MRHNA, SNTAGT. The CDR3 sequence is 16 residues long. V dropped 4 bases and J dropped 2; count of bases not matched to a gene: 3. The CDR3, as DNA: TGTGCCAGCAGTGTGACAGGGGGAGCTGGGGCCAACGTCCTGACTTTC. Translation gives CASSVTGGAGANVLTF.